This T cell receptor beta chain derives from a study of identical twins. From the 5' RACE reads, TCRdb called clonotypes with MiXCR, one entry per CDR3 protein. The sample has about 890,000 distinct CDR3 sequences, approximately 13% seen once. The CDR3 sequence is 15 residues long. CDR1 SEHNR and CDR2 FQNEAQ come from the germline V gene (reference sequence). With 4 bases clipped from V and 3 bases from J, the junction kept 8 bases outside the gene matches. The same data also contributed to another study, on yellow fever vaccine responses in identical twins. In that study: Reportedly, twins showed a vaccine T cell response that looked partly convergent and partly personalized.

The clonotype comes from a woman under 30 in good health. The chain employs TRBV7-9 and TRBJ2-7; 8 nucleotides align to TRBD2. What was sequenced was PBMCs. DNA of the CDR3: TGTGCCAGCAGCTACGGCAGCGGGAGATACTACGAGCAGTACTTC. Protein sequence: CASSYGSGRYYEQYF.